This T cell receptor (beta chain) was retrieved from a study of radiotherapy plus CTLA-4 blockade in lung cancer. On the study more broadly: Disease control was present in 30% to 40% of patients, and objective responses in approximately 20%. Regarding the study as a whole: In blood, after radiotherapy plus ipilimumab, tumor-derived TCR clones expanded.

Regarding this clone: What it binds is not known.

Clones were sequenced by immunoSEQ multiplex PCR, and TCRdb holds only the in-frame ones, with some missing. Altogether some 30,000 clones are present, around 75% being singletons, with the ten largest covering roughly 13%. Trimming at V came to 4 bases and at J to 5 bases, leaving 13 bases not matched to a gene. CDR1 is SGHNT, CDR2 YYREEE, per germline (reference sequence). The CDR3 consists of 17 residues. The TCR was taken from a human donor with non-small cell lung cancer that progressed on radiotherapy plus ipilimumab. The J gene is TRBJ2-1, the V gene TRBV5-4; 9 positions match TRBD2. Specimen: peripheral blood, collected from a patient treated with radiotherapy plus ipilimumab. The CDR3 region has the DNA TGTGCCAGCAGCCCCACGGCCGGAGCGGGGGGAGACAATGAGCAGTTCTTC. Its protein is CASSPTAGAGGDNEQFF.